The rows below give T cell receptor beta chains drawn from one sample of a study of human T cells and chemical hapten exposure. TCRdb passed the RACE reads through MiXCR, listing each CDR3 protein once. This sample has roughly 90,000 distinct CDR3 sequences, with roughly a tenth found just once. Sequenced here: whole blood, sampled in connection with sensitization to the hapten diphenylcyclopropenone (DPC). These receptors originate from a woman between 40 and 55 years old with alopecia areata. Some clones in this sample may be carry-over from other donors' samples. Each CDR3 is given with its conserved first and last residue. The D gene is left open where the match is weak. Where a row states a size, it is once, few, many or the class of an expanded clone; other rows omit it.

j_call d_call v_call clone_size cdr3_aa cdr3_nt
TRBJ2-3 TRBD2 TRBV7-2 few CASSLRRGGPTDTQYF TGTGCCAGCAGCTTACGGCGGGGGGGCCCCACAGATACGCAGTATTTT
TRBJ2-1 . TRBV5-1 many CASSPDSSSYNEQFF TGCGCCAGCAGCCCCGACAGTAGCTCCTACAATGAGCAGTTCTTC
TRBJ1-4 TRBD1 TRBV20-1 many CSVGTAHLGKLFF TGCAGTGTAGGGACAGCACATTTGGGAAAACTGTTTTTT
TRBJ1-3 . TRBV6-2/TRBV6-3 few CASRGTGAGNTIYF TGTGCCAGCCGCGGGACCGGGGCTGGAAACACCATATATTTT
TRBJ1-2 . TRBV28 few CASIRSGNPYGYTF TGTGCCAGCATTCGATCGGGGAACCCCTATGGCTACACCTTC
TRBJ1-3 TRBD1 TRBV12-3/TRBV12-4 many CASSSQGATRNTIYF TGTGCCAGCAGTAGCCAGGGGGCGACCCGAAACACCATATATTTT
TRBJ2-6 . TRBV20-1 . CSARQGHGANVLTF TGCAGTGCCCGTCAGGGGCATGGGGCCAACGTCCTGACTTTC
TRBJ1-5 TRBD1 TRBV29-1 . CSVADRDLNQPQHF TGCAGCGTTGCGGACAGGGACCTCAATCAGCCCCAGCATTTT
TRBJ2-1 . TRBV6-2/TRBV6-3 few CASSPSGVLFF TGTGCCAGCAGCCCCAGTGGGGTTTTGTTCTTC
TRBJ2-5 . TRBV6-2/TRBV6-3 . CASSSPTGGQETQYF TGTGCCAGCAGCTCGCCGACAGGCGGACAAGAGACCCAGTACTTC
TRBJ2-5 TRBD2 TRBV19 many CASSGIAGIRKTQYF TGTGCCAGTAGTGGTATAGCGGGGATTCGGAAGACCCAGTACTTC
TRBJ2-2 . TRBV10-3 many CAIRSGQMNTGELFF TGTGCCATCAGGTCGGGACAAATGAACACCGGGGAGCTGTTTTTT
TRBJ2-7 . TRBV27 many CASSLMGGTLGEQYF TGTGCCAGCAGTTTAATGGGGGGCACCCTGGGCGAGCAGTACTTC
TRBJ2-5 . TRBV20-1 few CSASFGQETQYF TGCAGTGCTAGCTTTGGACAAGAGACCCAGTACTTC
TRBJ2-3 TRBD2 TRBV6-2/TRBV6-3 few CASRTGGTFGTDTQYF TGTGCCAGCAGGACGGGGGGGACCTTTGGCACAGATACGCAGTATTTT
TRBJ1-5 TRBD1 TRBV20-1 . CSASPTGGNQPQHF TGCAGTGCTAGCCCGACAGGGGGCAATCAGCCCCAGCATTTT
TRBJ2-3 TRBD1 TRBV12-3/TRBV12-4 many CASRPNRGVTSTDTQYF TGTGCCAGCAGGCCTAACAGGGGCGTAACTAGCACAGATACGCAGTATTTT
TRBJ2-5 . TRBV4-3 many CASSQEVGRETQYF TGCGCCAGCAGCCAAGAAGTCGGGCGGGAGACCCAGTACTTC
TRBJ2-2 TRBD2 TRBV30 . CACKRGGNTGELFF TGTGCCTGCAAGCGGGGAGGTAACACCGGGGAGCTGTTTTTT
TRBJ1-4 . TRBV12-3/TRBV12-4 many CASSPLGKGRGEKLFF TGTGCCAGCAGTCCCCTCGGGAAGGGCCGAGGCGAAAAACTGTTTTTT
TRBJ2-5 . TRBV5-1 many CASSPAQAAVETQYF TGCGCCAGCAGCCCAGCCCAGGCGGCCGTAGAGACCCAGTACTTC
TRBJ2-3 TRBD2 TRBV10-3 many CAISKLAGGGSDTQYF TGTGCCATCAGTAAACTAGCGGGGGGCGGCTCAGATACGCAGTATTTT
TRBJ2-7 . TRBV6-6 few CASSYSSGGTWTHEQYF TGTGCCAGCAGTTACTCGAGTGGGGGGACTTGGACGCACGAGCAGTACTTC
TRBJ2-7 . TRBV28 many CASSPSKGLRSEQYF TGTGCCAGCAGTCCCAGTAAGGGACTGCGATCCGAGCAGTACTTC
TRBJ2-1 . TRBV7-9 many CASSLGGAGQFF TGTGCCAGCAGCTTAGGAGGGGCAGGGCAGTTCTTC
TRBJ1-5 . TRBV19 many CAIRGGDQPQHF TGTGCCATTCGAGGTGGGGATCAGCCCCAGCATTTT
TRBJ2-7 TRBD1 TRBV6-5 . CASIPTGTSYEQYF TGTGCCAGCATTCCGACAGGGACGAGCTACGAGCAGTACTTC
TRBJ1-4 . TRBV4-3 many CASSQAGGVGEKLFF TGCGCCAGCAGCCAAGCAGGAGGGGTAGGTGAAAAACTGTTTTTT
TRBJ2-7 TRBD2 TRBV20-1 few CSARGRAGTYEQYF TGCAGTGCTAGGGGGAGGGCAGGGACCTACGAGCAGTACTTC
TRBJ2-3 TRBD1 TRBV28 many CASSPRGQGVWDTQYF TGTGCCAGCAGTCCCCGGGGACAGGGGGTTTGGGATACGCAGTATTTT
TRBJ1-4 . TRBV19 many CASSMSDGEKLFF TGTGCCAGTAGTATGTCGGACGGTGAAAAACTGTTTTTT
TRBJ2-3 . TRBV25-1 many CASSEYPLTGGTDTQYF TGTGCCAGCAGTGAATACCCTCTAACGGGGGGCACAGATACGCAGTATTTT
TRBJ1-2 . TRBV27 . CASSLFRGDHGYTF TGTGCCAGCAGTTTATTCAGGGGCGACCATGGCTACACCTTC
TRBJ2-1 . TRBV9 many CASSAARMGHNEQFF TGTGCCAGCAGCGCTGCCCGCATGGGCCACAATGAGCAGTTCTTC
TRBJ1-6 . TRBV7-2 many CASSHINSPLHF TGTGCCAGCAGCCATATCAATTCACCCCTCCACTTT
TRBJ2-2 TRBD2 TRBV28 . CASSLAGLAGTGELFF TGTGCCAGCAGTTTAGCAGGACTAGCGGGCACCGGGGAGCTGTTTTTT
TRBJ2-3 TRBD2 TRBV28 many CASSRRGGRGTQYF TGTGCCAGCAGTCGGCGGGGGGGCCGGGGTACGCAGTATTTT
TRBJ2-7 . TRBV12-3/TRBV12-4 . CASFGGHEQYF TGTGCCAGTTTCGGGGGACACGAGCAGTACTTC
TRBJ1-6 . TRBV7-2 many CASSLGHGTGNSPLHF TGTGCCAGCAGCTTAGGCCATGGGACGGGTAATTCACCCCTCCACTTT
TRBJ2-1 . TRBV4-2 . CASSQALDIHNEQFF TGTGCCAGCAGCCAAGCCCTGGACATACACAATGAGCAGTTCTTC
TRBJ2-7 . TRBV29-1 . CSGGTIYEQYF TGCAGCGGGGGGACAATCTACGAGCAGTACTTC
TRBJ1-4 . TRBV18 few CASSPPSQTLHEKLFF TGTGCCAGCTCACCACCCAGCCAGACGCTTCATGAAAAACTGTTTTTT